The present T cell receptor (beta chain) was sequenced within a study of regulatory T cells in long-lasting Graves disease. Time point denoted: newly diagnosed GD, antithyroid drugs for less than 3 months. Preparation of the TCR library used RNA extracted from PBMCs. Findings and caveats of the study: Lower TCR diversity was seen in persistent Graves' patients than in newly diagnosed ones.

Arm-PCR of CDR3 regions and iRepertoire HTBI primers were the basis on which TCR beta libraries were built. TCRdb fed the multiplex PCR reads into MiXCR, producing one record per CDR3 protein. The sample holds about 620,000 distinct CDR3 sequences, approximately 15% seen once. Trimming took 2 bases from V and 1 from J, leaving 20 bases between them. The CDR3 runs to 18 residues. CDR1 and CDR2 (germline): SGHRS, YFSETQ. About this clonotype itself: Its target is unknown.

These same records also appear under a second study, on T cells in Graves' hyperthyroidism and ophthalmopathy. This second study notes: Ophthalmopathy cases were set apart from stable hyperthyroidism by a 13 V-J model.

The TCR originated in a woman younger than 45 with Graves disease. The rearrangement joins TRBV5-1 to TRBJ2-3, with D possibly being TRBD2 (6 bases). The sample consisted of peripheral blood mononuclear cells (PBMCs), taken at new diagnosis, from a patient treated with antithyroid drugs. This CDR3 is CASSLPGPSGGGTDTQYF. The CDR3, as DNA: TGCGCCAGCAGCTTACCGGGACCGTCTGGAGGGGGCACAGATACGCAGTATTTT.